The clone carrying this T cell receptor beta chain appeared a single time. The data stem from a study of pediatric ulcerative colitis. The survey-level immunoSEQ assay was used. The protocol was immunoSEQ multiplex PCR, while the TCRdb copy is restricted to in-frame clones and leaves out a portion. The table lists about 11,000 clones, approximately 85% of them singletons, with around 3.6% in the top ten. V was cut by 5 bases and J by 1 base, with 9 bases left in between. CDR3 size: 13 residues. Looked up from germline, CDR1 is SGHTA and CDR2 is FQGTGA. Rectal tissue came from one to two pinch biopsies taken at colonoscopy.

This sequence joins TRBV7-3 and TRBJ2-7; perhaps TRBD1 as D (6 bases). Input material: gut tissue. The sequence was collected from a girl between 10 and 17 years old who was a control in a study of pediatric ulcerative colitis. CDR3 sequence reads: CASSQQGSYEQYF. CDR3 DNA: TGTGCCAGCAGCCAACAGGGATCCTACGAGCAGTACTTC.